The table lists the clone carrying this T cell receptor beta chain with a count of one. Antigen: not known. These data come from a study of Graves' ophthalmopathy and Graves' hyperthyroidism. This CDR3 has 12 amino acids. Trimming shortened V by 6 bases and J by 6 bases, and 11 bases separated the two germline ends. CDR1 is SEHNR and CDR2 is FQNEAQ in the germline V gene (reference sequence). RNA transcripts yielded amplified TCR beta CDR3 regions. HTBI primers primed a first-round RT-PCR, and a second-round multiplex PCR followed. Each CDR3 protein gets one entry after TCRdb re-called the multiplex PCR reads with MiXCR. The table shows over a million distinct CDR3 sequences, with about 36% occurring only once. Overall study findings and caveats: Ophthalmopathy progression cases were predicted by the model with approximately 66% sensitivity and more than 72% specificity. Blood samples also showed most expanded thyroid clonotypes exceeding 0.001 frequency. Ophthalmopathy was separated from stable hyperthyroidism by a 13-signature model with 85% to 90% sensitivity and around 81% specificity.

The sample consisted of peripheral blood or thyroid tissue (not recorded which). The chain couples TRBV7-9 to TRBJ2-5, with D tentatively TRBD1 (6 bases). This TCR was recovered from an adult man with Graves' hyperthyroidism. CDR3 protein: CASRTGQKTQYF. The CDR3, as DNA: TGTGCCAGCAGAACAGGGCAGAAGACCCAGTACTTC.